Following are 24 T cell receptor beta chains from one sample sequenced in a study of T-cell memory formation after mild COVID-19. Using its own MiXCR run on the 5' RACE reads, TCRdb lists one record per CDR3 protein. The data show around 250,000 distinct CDR3 sequences, with around 15% seen just once and 20% to 25% held by the top ten. Sequencing used PBMCs or a T cell subset sorted from them (not recorded which). The receptors were gathered from a man between 18 and 35 years old who had mild COVID-19 (a few samples of this study predate the infection). Cell type and time point are not known.

This chain uses TRBV20-1 with TRBJ2-5; tentatively, D is TRBD2 (5 bases). Trimming shortened V by 6 bases and J by 1 base, and 12 bases separated the two germline ends. The CDR3 covers 13 residues. Per germline, CDR1 DFQATT and CDR2 SNEGSKA (reference sequence). CDR3 residues: CSARGRIQETQYF. The DNA of the CDR3 is TGCAGTGCCCGGGGTAGGATCCAAGAGACCCAGTACTTC.

In its sample, this clonotype was seen many times. This chain uses TRBV6-1 with TRBJ2-2; a possible D gene is TRBD1 (6 bases). Germline CDR1 and CDR2: MNHNS and SASEGT. This CDR3 comprises 14 residues. V dropped 6 bases and J dropped 3 bases, with 11 bases sitting between them. The CDR3 sequence: CASSGQGYTGELFF. The CDR3 DNA reads as TGTGCCAGCAGCGGGCAGGGGTACACCGGGGAGCTGTTTTTT.

This clonotype was recorded a few times. The genes are TRBV5-1 and TRBJ1-2; D perhaps matches TRBD1 (5 bases). The germline gives CDR1 SGHRS, CDR2 YFSETQ. The CDR3 has 14 amino acids. Trimming shortened V by 2 bases and J by 6 bases, and 14 bases separated the two germline ends. The CDR3 region is CASSFTRETDGYTF. CDR3 coding DNA: TGCGCCAGCAGCTTCACCAGGGAAACGGATGGCTACACCTTC.

This clonotype was seen only a few times. The chain combines TRBV25-1 with TRBJ2-5, with 8 bases identical to TRBD1. J was trimmed by 5 bases and V by 6 bases; bases with no gene match: 8. CDR1 and CDR2 from the germline V gene are MGHDK and SYGVNS. The CDR3 spans 14 residues. CDR3 loop: CASSMRQGLETQYF. CDR3 coding DNA: TGTGCCAGCAGCATGAGACAGGGGTTGGAGACCCAGTACTTC.

The V gene is TRBV5-5, the J gene TRBJ2-4; TRBD1 aligns across 7 bases. Germline lookup yields CDR1 SGHKS and CDR2 YYEKEE (reference sequence). V trimming: 5 bases; J trimming: 0 bases; junction bases outside the gene matches: 5. This CDR3 contains 15 residues. CDR3 sequence reads: CASRSGTVAKNIQYF. The CDR3 DNA sequence: TGTGCCAGCAGGTCCGGGACAGTAGCCAAAAACATTCAGTACTTC.

V is TRBV6-2 or TRBV6-3 and J is TRBJ2-5, with a possible D match to TRBD1 (5 bases). Trimming took off 6 bases at V and 4 bases at J, with 15 bases between the two ends. CDR1 and CDR2 (germline): MNHEY, SVGEGT. The CDR3 runs to 14 residues. The CDR3 is CASRQDSLTETQYF. CDR3 DNA sequence: TGTGCCAGCAGGCAAGACAGTTTAACAGAGACCCAGTACTTC.

The table lists this clonotype with a few counts. This sequence joins TRBV29-1 and TRBJ2-3; either TRBD1 or TRBD2 may supply D (6 bases each). Trimming removed 3 bases at V and 0 bases at J, with 22 bases between. Germline-derived CDR1 and CDR2 are SQVTM and ANQGSEA. The CDR3 loop spans 18 amino acids. In DNA, the CDR3 is TGCAGCGTTGATTGTAAAGGAGGGGGACCGTCTAGCACAGATACGCAGTATTTT. Translating it yields CSVDCKGGGPSSTDTQYF.

This clonotype was recorded a few times. The rearrangement links TRBV6-2 or TRBV6-3 to TRBJ2-1; D may correspond to TRBD1 or TRBD2 (5 bases each). The V gene lost 7 bases and the J gene lost 8 bases, with 21 bases spanning the gap. The CDR3 contains 15 residues. Germline CDR1 reads MNHEY; CDR2 reads SVGEGT. The CDR3 DNA follows: TGTGCCAGCACCAGGTGGCAGGGTAGAGGGGATGAGCAGTTCTTC. Translating it yields CASTRWQGRGDEQFF.

This chain uses TRBV5-1 with TRBJ1-3; D is uncertain. CDR1 and CDR2 from the germline V gene are SGHRS and YFSETQ. Trimming removed 0 bases at V and 0 bases at J, with 7 bases between. This CDR3 is built from 15 residues. The CDR3 DNA reads TGCGCCAGCAGCTTGGTGGCAACCTCTGGAAACACCATATATTTT. This translates into CASSLVATSGNTIYF.

The rearrangement links TRBV20-1 to TRBJ2-1; maybe TRBD2 (6 bases). The CDR3 sequence is 16 residues long. Per the germline V gene, CDR1 is DFQATT and CDR2 is SNEGSKA (reference sequence). V lost 0 bases and J 4 bases, leaving 16 bases between the germline ends. The CDR3 nucleotides read TGCAGTGCTAGAGATGTAGGACTATCCAAATACAATGAGCAGTTCTTC. It yields the protein CSARDVGLSKYNEQFF.

This clonotype was seen at least ten times. The rearrangement uses TRBV5-1 and TRBJ2-5; D gene uncertain. V was trimmed by 5 bases and J by 0 bases, leaving 8 bases between them. This CDR3 has 13 amino acids. Germline CDR1 reads SGHRS; CDR2 reads YFSETQ. This chain's CDR3 is CASRTEYQETQYF. In DNA, the CDR3 is TGCGCCAGCAGGACCGAATACCAAGAGACCCAGTACTTC. The variable domain in full, completed from reference TRBV5-1 and TRBJ2-5, reads KAGVTQTPRYLIKTRGQQVTLSCSPISGHRSVSWYQQTPGQGLQFLFEYFSETQRNKGNFPGRFSGRQFSNSRSEMNVSTLELGDSALYLCASRTEYQETQYFGPGTRLLVL.

V gene TRBV5-1 combines with J gene TRBJ2-3, with 8 bases lining up with TRBD2. CDR3 length: 15 amino acids. Germline CDR1 and CDR2: SGHRS and YFSETQ. V shed 4 bases, J shed 0 bases, and the junction held 4 bases outside the gene matches. CDR3 protein: CASSPGLESTDTQYF. The CDR3, as DNA: TGCGCCAGCAGCCCGGGACTAGAAAGCACAGATACGCAGTATTTT.

At least ten counts were recorded for this clonotype. This sequence joins TRBV25-1 and TRBJ1-2, with 8 bases matching TRBD1. Germline V CDR1 and CDR2: MGHDK, SYGVNS. The CDR3 is made up of 19 amino acids. J gave up 7 bases and V 2 bases, and 21 bases lay outside the gene matches. The CDR3 nucleotides are TGTGCCAGCAGTGAAAATTCCCCCATCCCCCCCAGGGGGCTGAGTGGCTACACCTTC. Encoded protein: CASSENSPIPPRGLSGYTF.

The sample holds many counts of this clonotype. The rearrangement joins TRBV10-3 to TRBJ2-5; TRBD1 aligns across 8 bases. The ends lost 6 bases at V and 5 bases at J; junction bases unmatched: 8. CDR3 length: 14 residues. Germline assignment: CDR1 ENHRY and CDR2 SYGVKD. The CDR3, as DNA: TGTGCCATCAGGATGGACAGGGTATGGGAGACCCAGTACTTC. It specifies CAIRMDRVWETQYF.

In its sample, this clonotype was seen a few times. The V and J genes are TRBV14 and TRBJ2-7; the D is unclear. Trimming pared 1 base from V and 6 bases from J, leaving 4 bases between. The CDR3 has 11 residues. Germline values: CDR1 SGHDN, CDR2 FVKESK. CDR3 sequence: CASSQGGEQYV. The CDR3 bases are TGTGCCAGCAGCCAAGGAGGCGAGCAGTACGTC.

This clonotype has just a few counts. This rearrangement joins TRBV18 to TRBJ1-1; D possibly corresponds to TRBD1 (6 bases). Germline CDR1 reads KGHSH; CDR2 reads LQKENI. The V gene lost 6 bases and the J gene lost 0 bases, with 20 bases spanning the gap. This CDR3 contains 17 residues. The CDR3 DNA is TGTGCCAGCTCCCCCGGACAGTACCAAGGGGTGAACACTGAAGCTTTCTTT. Amino acid sequence: CASSPGQYQGVNTEAFF.

V and J are TRBV28 and TRBJ2-5; the D is unclear. V lost 5 bases and J lost 2, with 9 bases in between. The germline gives CDR1 MDHEN, CDR2 SYDVKM. This CDR3 region has 13 residues. For the CDR3, the DNA is TGTGCCAGCAGTCCGACGAATCAAGAGACCCAGTACTTC. This translates into CASSPTNQETQYF.

This rearrangement joins TRBV7-2 to TRBJ1-3; a weak D match, TRBD1 (6 bases). The CDR3 has 12 amino acids. Germline V gives CDR1 SGHTA, CDR2 FQGNSA. The V and J ends lost 5 bases and 8 bases respectively, with 10 bases between them. CDR3 sequence reads: CASSEQGHTIYF. CDR3 bases: TGTGCCAGCAGCGAACAGGGACACACCATATATTTT. The whole variable domain, remainder taken from reference TRBV7-2 and TRBJ1-3, is GAGVSQSPSNKVTEKGKDVELRCDPISGHTALYWYRQSLGQGLEFLIYFQGNSAPDKSGLPSDRFSAERTGGSVSTLTIQRTQQEDSAVYLCASSEQGHTIYFGEGSWLTVV.

V and J are TRBV27 and TRBJ1-1, with D hard to call. Germline V lookup: CDR1 MNHEY, CDR2 SMNVEV (reference sequence). V lost 3 bases and J 6 bases, leaving 17 bases between the germline ends. The CDR3 covers 15 residues. CDR3 sequence reads: CASSLALLGGAEAFF. The CDR3 region has the DNA TGTGCCAGCAGTTTGGCGTTGTTGGGAGGCGCTGAAGCTTTCTTT.

At least ten counts were recorded for this clonotype. J is TRBJ2-6 and V is TRBV7-6; D gene uncertain. This CDR3 contains 14 residues. Between the trimmed V and J ends, which lost 5 bases and 2 bases, there was a span of 7 bases. Germline V gene sequence: CDR1 SGHVS, CDR2 FNYEAQ. The CDR3 nucleotides are TGTGCCAGCAGCCTGCTGACTGGGGCCAACGTCCTGACTTTC. This codes for CASSLLTGANVLTF.

The sample holds a few counts of this clonotype. The chain joins TRBV4-3 to TRBJ1-1; 7 bases align to TRBD1. CDR1 LGHNA and CDR2 YSLEER come from the germline V gene. Trimming cost V 1 base and J 6 bases; bases outside gene matches: 8. The CDR3 is 15 amino acids. The DNA for the CDR3 is TGCGCCAGCAGCCAAGCGGGACAGTGGGGCCCTGAAGCTTTCTTT. It encodes CASSQAGQWGPEAFF.

V usage is TRBV5-1 and J usage is TRBJ1-1; 8 bases are a match to TRBD1. Germline CDR1 is SGHRS and CDR2 is YFSETQ. The CDR3 runs 16 residues. With V trimmed by 0 bases and J by 0 bases, 4 bases remained unmatched. CDR3: CASSLGQGSMNTEAFF. The CDR3, as DNA: TGCGCCAGCAGCTTGGGACAGGGGAGCATGAACACTGAAGCTTTCTTT.

This clonotype was found a few times. The V call is TRBV7-9, the J call TRBJ1-1; a possible D gene is TRBD1 (5 bases). Germline loops: CDR1 SEHNR, CDR2 FQNEAQ (reference sequence). This CDR3 has 14 residues. The V and J ends lost 4 bases and 3 bases respectively, with 12 bases between them. CDR3 in amino acids: CASSSSRGDTEAFF. Written as DNA, the CDR3 is TGTGCCAGCAGCTCCTCTAGAGGGGACACTGAAGCTTTCTTT.

This clonotype showed up many times. The V and J genes are TRBV5-1 and TRBJ2-7, with D hard to call. The CDR3 is 12 amino acids. Germline CDR1 is SGHRS and CDR2 is YFSETQ. CDR3 amino acids: CASSLDGYEQYV. The DNA of the CDR3 is TGTGCCAGCAGTTTGGACGGCTACGAGCAGTACGTC.